The 22 T cell receptor beta chains below all came from one sample that was sequenced in a study of OX40 agonist ivuxolimab in advanced cancers. Method: immunoSEQ multiplex PCR; TCRdb's copy keeps in-frame clones and lacks some. Found here are tens of thousands of clones, about 90% of them singletons; the top ten hold roughly 9.4%. The material sequenced was CD4+ or CD8+ T cells sorted from blood, taken in a trial of the OX40 agonist ivuxolimab. The origin of the receptors is an adult with an advanced solid tumor such as melanoma, head and neck, liver or kidney cancer.

This clone was counted a few times. This chain joins TRBV6-1 and TRBJ2-7; 9 nucleotides agree with TRBD2. The germline CDR1 and CDR2 sequences are MNHNS and SASEGT. Trimming took 6 bases from V and 5 from J; bases not matched to a gene: 11. The CDR3 is 15 amino acids. In DNA form, the CDR3 reads TGTGCCAGCAGGCTCTCGGCGGGAGGGCCGGACGAGCAGTACTTC. Amino acid sequence: CASRLSAGGPDEQYF.

The chain uses TRBV6-6 and TRBJ2-1; no firm D call. Trimming shortened V by 6 bases and J by 6 bases, and 18 bases separated the two germline ends. The CDR3 spans 15 residues. Germline CDR1 and CDR2: MNHNY and SVGAGI (reference sequence). The CDR3 region has the DNA TGTGCCAGCAGCCCCGCCCCTTCGAAGGGCAATGAGCAGTTCTTC. Protein: CASSPAPSKGNEQFF.

The chain carries TRBV6-5 and TRBJ2-1, with a possible D match to TRBD2 (6 bases). Germline V gives CDR1 MNHEY, CDR2 SVGAGI. There are 14 residues in the CDR3. Written as DNA, the CDR3 is TGTGCGAGCGGAGGGCCAAGCTCCTACAATGAGCAGTTCTTC. It encodes CASGGPSSYNEQFF.

This chain uses TRBV25-1 with TRBJ2-1; D is unclear. This CDR3 contains 14 residues. Trimming took 5 bases from V and 4 from J, leaving 12 bases between them. Germline V gives CDR1 MGHDK, CDR2 SYGVNS. CDR3 DNA: TGTGCCAGCAGTCCCCCCTTGCTGTACAATGAGCAGTTCTTC. Translated, it gives CASSPPLLYNEQFF.

The chain joins TRBV6-6 to TRBJ2-5, with TRBD2 as a possible D gene (6 bases). This CDR3 comprises 13 residues. Trimming removed 1 base from V and 5 bases from J, with 8 bases in between. Germline V gives CDR1 MNHNY, CDR2 SVGAGI (reference sequence). CDR3 sequence (DNA): TGTGCCAGCAGTTACTTGGCGGGGGAGACCCAGTACTTC. Translated, it gives CASSYLAGETQYF.

The chain's CDR3 is CASSIPASYEQYF. CDR3 coding DNA: TGTGCCAGTAGTATCCCAGCCTCCTACGAGCAGTACTTC. J is TRBJ2-7 and V is TRBV19; D call uncertain. The CDR3 extends over 13 amino acids. Germline V CDR1 and CDR2: LNHDA, SQIVND (reference sequence). V lost 3 bases and J 0 bases, leaving 6 bases between the germline ends.

The chain joins TRBV4-1 to TRBJ2-1; 9 bases are shared with TRBD1. With V trimmed by 2 bases and J by 2 bases, 7 bases remained unmatched. The CDR3 covers 17 residues. The germline V gene encodes CDR1 MGHRA and CDR2 YSYEKL. The CDR3 is CASSQRGQGIPYNEQFF. CDR3 in DNA: TGCGCCAGCAGCCAAAGAGGACAGGGGATACCCTACAATGAGCAGTTCTTC.

The chain couples TRBV10-3 to TRBJ1-1; D remains unclear. This CDR3 region has 11 residues. Trimming cost V 6 bases and J 3 bases, with 5 bases left between them. Germline CDR1 and CDR2: ENHRY and SYGVKD. The CDR3 nucleotides read TGTGCCATCAGGGGAGACACTGAAGCTTTCTTT. Translating gives CAIRGDTEAFF.

The chain is built from TRBV6-6 and TRBJ2-3; D gene ambiguous. The CDR3 has 15 amino acids. Germline assignment: CDR1 MNHNY and CDR2 SVGAGI (reference sequence). V lost 0 bases to trimming and J lost 4 bases, with 11 bases between them. The CDR3 sequence is CASSYSGWRADTQYF. The CDR3 DNA follows: TGTGCCAGCAGTTACTCGGGATGGCGAGCAGATACGCAGTATTTT.

CDR3 sequence (DNA): TGTGCCAGCAAGGTGAACACTGAAGCTTTCTTT. Translating gives CASKVNTEAFF. The chain has TRBV28 and TRBJ1-1; D unclear. The CDR3 length is 11 residues. V dropped 7 bases and J dropped 0 bases, with 3 bases sitting between them. Germline V gives CDR1 MDHEN, CDR2 SYDVKM.

This chain links TRBV18 with TRBJ2-3; 9 bases agree with TRBD1. V lost 3 bases, J lost 6 bases, and 10 bases stayed unmatched. The CDR3 covers 16 residues. Germline CDR1 is KGHSH and CDR2 is LQKENI. This chain's CDR3 is CASSPPVGQGKDTQYF. CDR3 bases: TGTGCCAGCTCACCCCCGGTGGGACAGGGCAAGGATACGCAGTATTTT.

The J gene is TRBJ2-7, the V gene TRBV7-9; D ambiguous. The V gene lost 0 bases and the J gene lost 5 bases, with 5 bases spanning the gap. Germline V gives CDR1 SEHNR, CDR2 FQNEAQ (reference sequence). The CDR3 runs 12 residues. The CDR3 nucleotides read TGTGCCAGCAGCTTAGCGGCGAACGAGCAGTACTTC. Translating it yields CASSLAANEQYF. The full variable domain, its missing parts supplied by reference TRBV7-9 and TRBJ2-7, is DTGVSQNPRHKITKRGQNVTFRCDPISEHNRLYWYRQTLGQGPEFLTYFQNEAQLEKSRLLSDRFSAERPKGSFSTLEIQRTEQGDSAMYLCASSLAANEQYFGPGTRLTVT.

The chain carries TRBV6-1 and TRBJ2-7, with 7 positions matching TRBD2. The V gene end was trimmed by 7 bases and the J gene end by 0 bases; junction bases not matched to a gene: 6. Germline-derived CDR1 and CDR2 are MNHNS and SASEGT. This CDR3 spans 14 amino acids. Here the CDR3 DNA reads TGTGCCAGCATTCTGAGCGGGGTCTCCTACGAGCAGTACTTC. Translated, it gives CASILSGVSYEQYF.

The chain is built from TRBV19 and TRBJ2-3; possible D gene TRBD1, 5 bases. Trimming cost V 5 bases and J 8 bases, with 20 bases left between them. The CDR3 length is 15 residues. The V gene's germline CDR1 is LNHDA and CDR2 SQIVND (reference sequence). CDR3 region: CASSPRQRGQITQYF. The CDR3 DNA reads TGTGCCAGTAGTCCTCGACAGAGAGGCCAGATTACGCAGTATTTT.

This clone was seen once. J is TRBJ2-1 and V is TRBV27; weak D call: TRBD1 (6 bases). Trimming shortened V by 8 bases and J by 4 bases, and 24 bases separated the two germline ends. From germline, CDR1 is MNHEY and CDR2 SMNVEV (reference sequence). The CDR3 is 17 residues long. CDR3 region: CASRPTQQGFLYNEQFF. For the CDR3, the DNA is TGTGCCAGCCGACCTACTCAACAGGGATTCCTTTACAATGAGCAGTTCTTC.

The rearrangement joins TRBV19 to TRBJ1-5; D gene uncertain. Trimming stripped 5 bases from V and 3 bases from J, with 5 bases between. Germline V gene lookup returns CDR1 LNHDA and CDR2 SQIVND (reference sequence). CDR3 length equals 12 residues. The CDR3 region is CASSVFNQPQHF. The CDR3 region has the DNA TGTGCCAGTAGTGTCTTCAATCAGCCCCAGCATTTT.

The chain is built from TRBV28 and TRBJ2-7, with 7 bases identical to TRBD1. CDR1 is MDHEN and CDR2 is SYDVKM in the germline V gene. Germline trimming cut 5 bases from V and 4 bases from J; bases unmatched to any gene: 8. The CDR3 has 14 residues. The CDR3 DNA reads as TGTGCCAGCAGTCCATGGACAGGACGGTACGAGCAGTACTTC. Its translation: CASSPWTGRYEQYF.

The rearrangement joins TRBV18 to TRBJ2-1; D is undetermined. V lost 6 bases and J 10 bases, leaving 13 bases between the germline ends. Germline values: CDR1 KGHSH, CDR2 LQKENI. The CDR3 is made up of 12 amino acids. DNA for the CDR3: TGTGCCAGCTCTCCTTCTGGCGGAGAGCAGTTCTTC. Its protein product is CASSPSGGEQFF.

CDR3 nucleotide sequence: TGTGCCAGCAGTCATTGGGGCAATCAGCCCCAGCATTTT. This gives the protein CASSHWGNQPQHF. The V and J genes are TRBV5-8 and TRBJ1-5; no clear D gene. CDR3 length: 13 residues. V was pared by 5 bases and J by 2 bases, with 8 bases between. CDR1 is SGHTS and CDR2 is YDEGEE in the germline V gene.

The chain combines TRBV6-5 with TRBJ1-2; D gene uncertain. Germline V gene lookup returns CDR1 MNHEY and CDR2 SVGAGI. The CDR3 is 14 amino acids. Trimming left V 0 bases short and J 8 bases short, with 13 bases between. CDR3 in amino acids: CASSYSPPAQGYTF. CDR3 coding DNA: TGTGCCAGCAGTTACTCCCCTCCCGCGCAAGGCTACACCTTC.

V and J are TRBV27 and TRBJ2-7; maybe TRBD2 (5 bases). The germline V gene has CDR1 MNHEY and CDR2 SMNVEV (reference sequence). V lost 3 bases to trimming and J lost 9 bases, with 12 bases between them. This CDR3 contains 12 residues. CDR3 in DNA: TGTGCCAGCAGTTTCGGGGAAGGCCGGCAGTACTTC. It translates to CASSFGEGRQYF.

The V gene is TRBV19, the J gene TRBJ1-5; 9 bases line up with TRBD1. V dropped 11 bases and J dropped 11; count of bases not matched to a gene: 13. In germline, CDR1 is LNHDA, CDR2 SQIVND (reference sequence). The CDR3 extends over 13 amino acids. DNA for the CDR3: TGTGCCTTCACAAGGGGAGACAGGGGGACCCAGCATTTT. Its protein product is CAFTRGDRGTQHF.